This T cell receptor beta chain was recovered during a study of post-analysis software for immune sequencing data. Study-level background: Relapsing-remitting, secondary progressive and progressive-relapsing courses of multiple sclerosis were included. The study's findings and limits: Comparison of patients with controls showed 4 to 6 TRBV segments more frequent in patients, TRBV5-6, TRBV5-1 and TRBV20-1 among them. The study found significantly lower normalized Chao1 diversity in multiple sclerosis patients than in controls.

In the case of this clonotype: Its antigen is undetermined.

Unique-molecular-identifier-tagged TCR beta cDNA libraries were used. cDNA molecules numbering roughly 0.5 million came from about 0.94 to 9.7 million T cells. TCRdb re-called the PCR reads with MiXCR, one entry per CDR3 protein. The sample lists hundreds of thousands of distinct CDR3 sequences; around 47% were seen once. Trimming stripped 4 bases from V and 1 base from J, with 10 bases between. Germline CDR1 is SGHTA and CDR2 is FQGNSA. This CDR3 contains 14 residues. This TCR was recovered from a girl aged 10-17 years with multiple sclerosis. What was sequenced was blood. The chain is built from TRBV7-2 and TRBJ1-1; D is undetermined. This chain's CDR3 is CASSYSVPNTEAFF. Here the CDR3 DNA reads TGTGCCAGCAGCTACAGTGTCCCGAACACTGAAGCTTTCTTT.